This is a list of T cell receptor beta chains from one sample in a study of metastatic and nonmetastatic thyroid tumors. TCRdb re-analyzed the PCR reads through MiXCR. The profile covers around 13,000 clones, with 20% to 25% appearing a single time and approximately 14% taken by the ten largest. Sequencing was carried out using adjacent normal tissue. These receptors were obtained from a female donor with papillary thyroid cancer or a benign thyroid nodule (not recorded which). Some clones in this sample may be carry-over from other donors' samples. The CDR3 runs from the conserved cysteine through the conserved F or W. The order of the fields is D gene, clone size, V gene, J gene, CDR3 protein, CDR3 DNA. A D gene is named only where the DNA matches it firmly. Size is stated for part of the rows, as once, few or many counts, or as a class when the clone is expanded.

D gene: TRBD1; clone size: many; V gene: TRBV5-1; J gene: TRBJ1-1; CDR3 protein: CASSLGGQGNTEAFF; CDR3 DNA: TGCGCCAGCAGCTTGGGGGGACAGGGGAACACTGAAGCTTTCTTT
D gene: -; clone size: large; V gene: TRBV12-3/TRBV12-4; J gene: TRBJ2-7; CDR3 protein: CASSGSGTRDF; CDR3 DNA: TGTGCCAGCAGCGGATCCGGGACAAGGGACTTC
D gene: TRBD1; clone size: few; V gene: TRBV12-3/TRBV12-4; J gene: TRBJ2-1; CDR3 protein: CASTSGQGSHNEQFF; CDR3 DNA: TGTGCCAGCACCTCTGGACAGGGAAGTCACAATGAGCAGTTCTTC
D gene: -; clone size: medium-sized; V gene: TRBV6-2/TRBV6-3; J gene: TRBJ2-1; CDR3 protein: CASRDSSYNEQFF; CDR3 DNA: TGTGCCAGCAGGGACAGCTCCTACAATGAGCAGTTCTTC
D gene: TRBD2; clone size: once; V gene: TRBV11-2; J gene: TRBJ2-1; CDR3 protein: CASSFDRLAASYTEQFF; CDR3 DNA: TGTGCCAGCAGCTTCGACCGACTAGCGGCCTCCTACACTGAGCAGTTCTTC
D gene: TRBD2; clone size: once; V gene: TRBV28; J gene: TRBJ2-7; CDR3 protein: CASSFWAFMAGGLWEQYF; CDR3 DNA: TGTGCCAGCAGTTTTTGGGCGTTCATGGCGGGGGGGCTCTGGGAGCAGTACTTC
D gene: -; clone size: few; V gene: TRBV10-3; J gene: TRBJ1-2; CDR3 protein: CAVSESTWNPAYGYTF; CDR3 DNA: TGTGCCGTCAGTGAGTCAACCTGGAATCCTGCCTATGGCTACACCTTC
D gene: -; clone size: few; V gene: TRBV6-1; J gene: TRBJ1-2; CDR3 protein: CASAPGGNYGYTF; CDR3 DNA: TGTGCCAGCGCCCCCGGGGGCAACTATGGCTACACCTTC
D gene: -; clone size: -; V gene: TRBV27; J gene: TRBJ1-1; CDR3 protein: CASSSNRAKAFF; CDR3 DNA: TGTGCCAGCAGCTCAAACAGGGCAAAAGCTTTCTTT
D gene: TRBD1; clone size: medium-sized; V gene: TRBV11-2; J gene: TRBJ1-2; CDR3 protein: CASSKEGGFYGYTF; CDR3 DNA: TGTGCCAGCAGCAAAGAAGGGGGCTTCTATGGCTACACCTTC
D gene: -; clone size: medium-sized; V gene: TRBV6-1; J gene: TRBJ1-1; CDR3 protein: CASSQAYGTEAFF; CDR3 DNA: TGTGCCAGCAGCCAGGCCTACGGCACTGAAGCTTTCTTT
D gene: -; clone size: -; V gene: TRBV7-2; J gene: TRBJ2-7; CDR3 protein: CASSLAPHSTYEQYF; CDR3 DNA: TGTGCCAGCAGCTTAGCTCCGCACAGTACCTACGAGCAGTACTTC
D gene: TRBD2; clone size: many; V gene: TRBV18; J gene: TRBJ2-7; CDR3 protein: CASSAQLLATSYEQYF; CDR3 DNA: TGTGCCAGCTCAGCCCAGTTACTAGCGACCTCCTACGAGCAGTACTTC
D gene: -; clone size: medium-sized; V gene: TRBV20-1; J gene: TRBJ1-5; CDR3 protein: CSARVGAYYQPQHF; CDR3 DNA: TGCAGTGCTAGAGTGGGGGCATATTATCAGCCCCAGCATTTT